The 21 T cell receptor beta chains given below trace back to one sample, sequenced in a study of T cell changes during pregnancy in multiple sclerosis. Sequenced by immunoSEQ multiplex PCR; TCRdb stores in-frame clones only, minus some. This table holds tens of thousands of clones, 88% found once. The material sequenced was CD8+ T cells from peripheral blood mononuclear cells, taken after pregnancy. Receptors were obtained from a female donor in good health, enrolled as a control in a pregnancy study.

The chain links TRBV9 to TRBJ1-4; D is ambiguous. CDR3 size: 14 residues. The germline V gene has CDR1 SGDLS and CDR2 YYNGEE. Trimming cost V 3 bases and J 4 bases, with 10 bases left between them. CDR3 loop: CASSEAGSNEKLFF. CDR3 DNA sequence: TGTGCCAGCAGCGAGGCGGGGAGTAATGAAAAACTGTTTTTT.

This clone showed up just a few times. The chain combines TRBV28 with TRBJ1-6, with 7 bases identical to TRBD1. CDR3 size: 12 residues. CDR1 and CDR2 (germline): MDHEN, SYDVKM. The V and J ends lost 3 bases and 18 bases, in that order; junction bases with no gene match: 8. The CDR3 sequence: CASSLGLRDSHF. CDR3 DNA sequence: TGTGCCAGCAGTTTGGGTCTTCGGGACAGCCACTTT.

The chain combines TRBV4-2 with TRBJ1-4; 9 positions agree with TRBD1. Germline-derived CDR1 and CDR2 are LGHNA and YNFKEQ. This CDR3 is 15 amino acids long. The trim removed 6 bases at V and 8 bases at J, leaving 10 bases unmatched. The CDR3 protein is CASSYVRQGGEKLFF. As DNA, the CDR3 is TGTGCCAGCAGTTACGTTCGACAGGGGGGGGAAAAACTGTTTTTT.

The J gene is TRBJ1-2, the V gene TRBV4-3; D is ambiguous. CDR1 and CDR2 from the germline V gene are LGHNA and YSLEER. V shed 1 base and J shed 3 bases, with 6 bases lying between them. The CDR3 contains 13 residues. CDR3 sequence (DNA): TGCGCCAGCAGCCAAGTCCTCTACTATGGCTACACCTTC. This translates into CASSQVLYYGYTF.

This clone has just one count. The rearrangement uses TRBV6-6 and TRBJ2-1, with 13 bases aligning to TRBD2. CDR3 size: 16 residues. Germline V gene lookup returns CDR1 MNHNY and CDR2 SVGAGI (reference sequence). V shed 6 bases, J shed 8 bases, and the junction held 10 bases outside the gene matches. The CDR3 reads CASSWTSGGPADEQFF. CDR3 bases: TGTGCCAGCAGCTGGACTAGCGGGGGTCCCGCGGATGAGCAGTTCTTC.

The chain employs TRBV7-9 and TRBJ2-2; TRBD1 agrees at 7 bases. The CDR3 has 16 residues. Germline V CDR1 and CDR2: SEHNR, FQNEAQ (reference sequence). V shed 3 bases, J shed 3 bases, and the junction held 7 bases outside the gene matches. The CDR3 DNA reads TGTGCCAGCAGCTTCCCCGGACAGGAGTACACCGGGGAGCTGTTTTTT. This sequence encodes CASSFPGQEYTGELFF. The variable domain in full, completed from reference TRBV7-9 and TRBJ2-2, reads DTGVSQNPRHKITKRGQNVTFRCDPISEHNRLYWYRQTLGQGPEFLTYFQNEAQLEKSRLLSDRFSAERPKGSFSTLEIQRTEQGDSAMYLCASSFPGQEYTGELFFGEGSRLTVL.

V gene TRBV7-8 combines with J gene TRBJ2-7, with TRBD1 as a possible D gene (6 bases). The length of the CDR3 is 13 residues. V was clipped by 2 bases and J by 7 bases, with 12 bases between them. Germline V gene lookup returns CDR1 SGHVS and CDR2 FQNEAQ. CDR3 nucleotide sequence: TGTGCCAGCAGCTTACCGACAGGAGGTGAGCAGTACTTC. Residues: CASSLPTGGEQYF.

The V call is TRBV6-6, the J call TRBJ2-4; tentative D call: TRBD1 (5 bases). Trimming removed 5 bases from V and 1 base from J, with 12 bases in between. The CDR3 runs to 15 residues. The germline gives CDR1 MNHNY, CDR2 SVGAGI (reference sequence). As DNA, the CDR3 is TGTGCCAGCAGTCCAGGGATAACGGCCAAAAACATTCAGTACTTC. Residues: CASSPGITAKNIQYF.

The J gene is TRBJ2-7, the V gene TRBV14; TRBD1 might be the D (5 bases). This CDR3 comprises 15 residues. The V gene's germline CDR1 is SGHDN and CDR2 FVKESK. V lost 1 base, J lost 2 bases, and 12 bases lay in between. CDR3 sequence (DNA): TGTGCCAGCAGCCAAGTAGACAGTGACGCCTACGAGCAGTACTTC. It translates to CASSQVDSDAYEQYF. The variable domain in full, completed from reference TRBV14 and TRBJ2-7, reads EAGVTQFPSHSVIEKGQTVTLRCDPISGHDNLYWYRRVMGKEIKFLLHFVKESKQDESGMPNNRFLAERTGGTYSTLKVQPAELEDSGVYFCASSQVDSDAYEQYFGPGTRLTVT.

The chain recombines TRBV6-4 with TRBJ2-1; 12 nucleotides align to TRBD2. The CDR3 has 18 residues. CDR1 MRHNA and CDR2 SNTAGT come from the germline V gene. V was pared by 0 bases and J by 3 bases, with 6 bases of the junction left unmatched. The CDR3 reads CASSDSPTSGGDYNEQFF. The CDR3 DNA reads TGTGCCAGCAGTGACTCCCCGACTAGCGGGGGCGACTACAATGAGCAGTTCTTC.

The CDR3 region has the DNA TGTGCCTGGAGTACAGGGGCCTTGGACGAGCAGTACTTC. Translation: CAWSTGALDEQYF. The chain joins TRBV30 to TRBJ2-7, with 7 bases aligning to TRBD1. J lost 5 bases, V lost 2 bases, and 6 bases had no gene match. Germline V gives CDR1 GTSNPN, CDR2 SVGIG (reference sequence). The CDR3 is made up of 13 amino acids.

This clone was found a few times. The chain joins TRBV19 to TRBJ1-5, with D possibly TRBD1 on 6 matching bases. This CDR3 contains 14 residues. Germline V gives CDR1 LNHDA, CDR2 SQIVND (reference sequence). The germline V and J ends were trimmed by 3 bases and 3 bases, with 9 bases remaining between them. The CDR3 bases are TGTGCCAGTAGTATGGGGACATTCAATCAGCCCCAGCATTTT. Its protein product is CASSMGTFNQPQHF.

The rearrangement uses TRBV2 and TRBJ1-1, with D unresolved. In germline, CDR1 is SNHLY, CDR2 FYNNEI. V was pared by 6 bases and J by 4 bases, with 9 bases between. This CDR3 contains 12 residues. The CDR3 sequence: CASRALSTEAFF. CDR3 DNA sequence: TGTGCCAGCAGGGCTCTGTCCACTGAAGCTTTCTTT. Using reference TRBV2 and TRBJ1-1 for the parts outside the CDR3, the full variable domain is EPEVTQTPSHQVTQMGQEVILRCVPISNHLYFYWYRQILGQKVEFLVSFYNNEISEKSEIFDDQFSVERPDGSNFTLKIRSTKLEDSAMYFCASRALSTEAFFGQGTRLTVV.

The chain uses TRBV6-1 and TRBJ1-4; 7 bases align to TRBD1. Germline-derived CDR1 and CDR2 are MNHNS and SASEGT. Unmatched junction bases numbered 10, after V lost 4 bases and J lost 8 bases. The CDR3 has 15 residues. The CDR3 coding sequence is TGTGCCAGCAGTGGTCGACAGGGAGGAGGCGAAAAACTGTTTTTT. It encodes CASSGRQGGGEKLFF.

The J gene is TRBJ1-4, the V gene TRBV19; D ambiguous. CDR1 is LNHDA and CDR2 is SQIVND in the germline V gene (reference sequence). The CDR3 has 13 residues. V was trimmed by 8 bases and J by 8 bases, leaving 15 bases between them. CDR3 sequence: CASESAGGEKLFF. In DNA form, the CDR3 reads TGTGCCAGTGAGTCTGCCGGAGGGGAAAAACTGTTTTTT.

V usage is TRBV5-1 and J usage is TRBJ2-2; 8 nucleotides agree with TRBD2. The CDR3 is 14 amino acids. Germline V gene data show CDR1 as SGHRS and CDR2 as YFSETQ. Trimming removed 0 bases from V and 6 bases from J; junction bases left unmatched: 1. CDR3 sequence reads: CASSLAGGAGELFF. CDR3 in DNA: TGCGCCAGCAGCTTGGCCGGGGGGGCCGGGGAGCTGTTTTTT.

The genes are TRBV4-2 and TRBJ1-3; D uncertain. Germline-derived CDR1 and CDR2 are LGHNA and YNFKEQ. The ends were cut back, 0 bases at V and 4 bases at J, with 13 bases in the middle. This CDR3 region has 16 residues. The CDR3: CASSQDSGLGGNTIYF. CDR3 nucleotides: TGTGCCAGCAGCCAAGATAGCGGACTGGGAGGAAACACCATATATTTT.

At least ten counts were recorded for this clone. J is TRBJ1-2 and V is TRBV19, with 7 bases aligning to TRBD1. Trimming removed 3 bases from V and 5 bases from J; junction bases left unmatched: 9. This CDR3 region has 15 residues. The germline V gene has CDR1 LNHDA and CDR2 SQIVND (reference sequence). Here the CDR3 DNA reads TGTGCCAGTAGTATCGTCCCCGGGACAGTTTATGGCTACACCTTC. The encoded protein is CASSIVPGTVYGYTF.

V usage is TRBV4-1 and J usage is TRBJ2-3; D may be TRBD2 (6 bases). Trimming removed 4 bases at V and 1 base at J, with 12 bases between. Germline assignment: CDR1 MGHRA and CDR2 YSYEKL. The CDR3 is 15 residues long. The CDR3 nucleotides are TGCGCCAGCAGCCCGAAACTAGCCCGCACAGATACGCAGTATTTT. Translation: CASSPKLARTDTQYF.

The chain uses TRBV4-2 and TRBJ1-1; tentative D call: TRBD1 (6 bases). The CDR3 consists of 15 residues. Per germline, CDR1 LGHNA and CDR2 YNFKEQ. With 0 bases removed from V and 0 bases from J, the gap between germline ends came to 8 bases. CDR3: CASSQDQGMNTEAFF. In DNA form, the CDR3 reads TGTGCCAGCAGCCAAGACCAGGGGATGAACACTGAAGCTTTCTTT.

V usage is TRBV4-2 and J usage is TRBJ2-7, with 10 bases fitting TRBD1. CDR1 is LGHNA, CDR2 YNFKEQ, per germline. CDR3 length: 16 amino acids. The V and J ends lost 1 base and 3 bases, in that order; junction bases with no gene match: 6. CDR3 in amino acids: CASSQAAGTGDYEQYF. CDR3 DNA sequence: TGTGCCAGCAGCCAAGCAGCCGGGACAGGGGACTACGAGCAGTACTTC.